Sequencing of this T cell receptor beta chain was carried out in a study of cytomegalovirus exposure and HLA in healthy donors (dated by TCRdb to about 2017). Some background on the complete study: According to an earlier analysis of 587 of the donors, 150 million to 200 million T cells yielded some 120 million unique TCR beta sequences and 276 Gb of sequence data. An early release covering approximately 600 HLA-typed donors comprised roughly 300 gigabases of sequencing data and some 79 million unique TCR sequences. Of the roughly 400 genotyped donors, 80% to 90% were placed in the genetic ancestry cluster associated with self-reported Caucasian donors. The aim of the study was to test whether cataloging public T cell receptors could identify signatures of past pathogen exposure. The study used immunosequencing to profile the T cell repertoires of under 700 subjects and linked those repertoires to cytomegalovirus serostatus. Along with the roughly 610-subject first cohort, a separate validation cohort of around 110 different subjects was used. To predict cytomegalovirus infection status, the study brought together high-throughput TCR immunosequencing, statistical association of individual TCRs with disease status, and machine learning. To study patterns of TCR occurrence, a later analysis re-analyzed previously published TCR beta repertoires from 650 to 750 donors and added high-resolution HLA genotyping. In the later analysis, no new phenotypic data were used to find candidate immune exposures; instead, reliance was placed on TCR beta sequences and their occurrence across donors. An earlier analysis of approximately 580 of the donors used high-throughput TCR beta sequencing to judge whether each TCR beta V gene segment behaved as functional or pseudogenic. Donor age, sex, ethnicity and CMV serostatus were compiled together with the repertoire data. A later genetic analysis used genome-wide SNP genotypes for about three fifths of the roughly 700 donors, treating that subset as a discovery cohort. Every discovery cohort repertoire had been produced on one sequencing platform. HLA typing covered class I and class II loci at four-digit resolution. Typing coverage differed by locus: A, B, C, DRB1 and DQB1 were typed in about 629-630 donors, DQA1 in roughly 500, DPA1 in approximately 610, and DPB1 in about 450. Roughly 5 DR-DQ haplotypes were handled as single units for association and clustering, since linkage in the cohort was strong. On average, around 240,000 unique TCR beta nucleotide sequences were sequenced per donor among 398 genotyped donors of the cohort, with roughly 18% of those sequences being non-productive. Broader findings and caveats from the paper: Compared with the approximately 700-donor mean, donors in an Asian-associated ancestry cluster had fewer N-insertions in productive TCRs, according to a later genetic analysis. Most TCR sequences were seen in very few donors, while some public TCRs were found in many individuals. The only immune exposure information available for the cohort was CMV serostatus. Correlated functional status among segregating V segments might be attributable to linkage disequilibrium, but an unknown experimental factor could not be ruled out. In an earlier analysis of roughly 500 of the donors, most TCR beta V segments appeared in productive rearrangements about 87% or about 30% of the time, broadly matching IMGT annotations. Roughly uniform sequencing depth across donors was assumed in presence/absence analyses, although this assumption may not hold. In vitro tests confirmed that three of the cytomegalovirus-associated TCR beta chains recognize cytomegalovirus antigens. The authors suggested that the approach could potentially be extended to other disease states and immunological phenotypes. The study listed approximately 150 TCR beta chains as associated with cytomegalovirus. At a false discovery rate of 0.05, a later analysis linked some 17,000 TCR beta sequences to specific HLA alleles. A cluster of highly shared sequence variants was judged likely to represent a technical artifact of the sequencing pipeline. Cytomegalovirus status was reported to be diagnosed by the classifier with high specificity and sensitivity in both the original and validation cohorts. A later genetic analysis associated a missense DCLRE1C variant with V-gene and J-gene trimming of TCR beta chains, and an independent cohort replicated the association. Because counts were too low, some 17 rarely observed V segments, including chromosome 9 orphons, were excluded from the earlier analysis of fewer than 650 of the donors. Some IMGT-functional V segments, including TRBV6-2 and TRBV6-3, could not be told apart with the 87-base-pair reads, so those segments were excluded. This cohort had only TCR beta chains sequenced, and the lack of alpha or paired-chain data limited which features could be detected. Compared with equally common non-associated chains, HLA-associated TCR beta chains in a later analysis were more clonally expanded and had lower generation probabilities. According to a later analysis, most CMV-associated TCR beta chains appeared to be HLA-restricted, and the HLA associations seemed to be driven largely by CMV exposure. Because some donors lacked HLA typing at each locus, the association tests relied only on the typed subset. A later analysis reported that several top co-occurrence clusters appeared linked to parvovirus B19, influenza, CMV and Epstein-Barr virus. Assigning TCR associations to individual alleles was difficult when HLA alleles, especially DR and DQ, strongly co-occurred. In a later analysis, the rate of TCR association differed among HLA loci, with DRB1 alleles having the most associated TCRs and HLA-C alleles having the fewest. A further reported finding was that TCR beta sequences accurately predicted the HLA-A and HLA-B alleles for most subjects in the first cohort.

Notes on this clone: Its recognized antigen is unknown. No quality values exist for individual bases; no much larger clone is one base distant.

Unmatched junction bases come to 8, with V trimmed by 1 base and J by 4 bases. Including the terminal cysteine and phenylalanine, the CDR3 comprises 17 residues. Kept here is only the CDR3 DNA, which spans 51 bases and is read in frame from base 1. From the germline V gene (reference sequence), CDR1 is SGHNT and CDR2 is YYREEE. In total, roughly 670 healthy bone marrow donors made up the cohort. At the time of sampling, all cohort members were nominally healthy, though unrecorded immune exposures were likely present. The donor was CMV seronegative and was included in the group of around 320 seronegative cohort members. Each donor provided a peripheral blood sample, and peripheral blood mononuclear cells were used for TCR beta sequencing. The Qiagen DNeasy Blood Extraction Kit was used to extract genomic DNA from the blood cell samples. Libraries were built with the immunoSEQ multiplex PCR assay. For the multiplex PCR, a mixture combining 60 forward primers for TCR Vbeta segments and 13 reverse primers for TCR Jbeta segments was used. The CDR3 region of rearranged TCR beta genes was amplified from genomic DNA by a multiplex PCR assay. On the Illumina HiSeq System, the amplified TCR beta libraries were sequenced as 87-base-pair reads. In the source study's methods: Across the 500 to 750 repertoires, a later analysis counted approximately 75 million unique TCR beta chains, roughly 11 million of which were shared by at least two donors. Raw reads were error-corrected and collapsed into unique sequences with a nearest-neighbor algorithm that merged closely related sequences to remove PCR and sequencing errors. To assign V, D and J gene segments, CDR3 sequences were aligned to IMGT reference sequences. For a sequence to be retained, at least a six-nucleotide match to both a V gene segment and a J gene segment was required. Rearrangements were called productive when the CDR3 lacked stop codons and stayed in frame with V and J; all others were non-productive. CDR3 was defined according to IMGT convention as the region running from the second conserved V-encoded cysteine to the conserved J-encoded phenylalanine. Sequences without an unambiguous match to a single V gene segment were excluded from the earlier analysis of about 630 of the donors. An earlier analysis of 450 to 650 of the donors called V segments functional above 56.7% productive rearrangements and segregating when the between-donor standard deviation exceeded 5%. A statistical classification framework was built to diagnose cytomegalovirus status from the catalog of TCR beta chain sequences. A later analysis assigned V and J genes by comparing TCR nucleotide sequences with IMGT/GENE-DB human TR gene sequences. In a later analysis, CDR3 sequences and most-parsimonious VDJ recombination scenarios were assigned using the TCRdist pipeline. In a later analysis, each TCR beta chain was defined by its CDR3 amino acid sequence together with its V-gene family, and reads lacking a unique V-gene family were excluded. As a way to deal with suspected cross-contamination and a sequencing artifact, a later analysis dropped 450 to 700 nucleotide sequences that were highly shared and had low generation probability. In a later analysis, a clonal expansion index was calculated for each public chain from normalized within-repertoire ranks of inferred template counts. A later analysis computed generation probabilities with a VDJ recombination model fitted to out-of-frame rearrangements, and checked the results against IGoR. Hypergeometric tests were used in a later analysis to score TCR-TCR, TCR-HLA and TCR-CMV co-occurrence, with a repertoire-size bias correction applied to the TCR pairs. To estimate false discovery rates, a later analysis permuted the HLA or CMV assignments 20 times. In a later analysis, co-occurring TCRs were grouped with DBSCAN, and TCRdist sequence similarity was added when clustering was performed within HLA-allele-positive subsets. Co-occurrence clustering excluded repertoires with fewer than 30,000 or more than 120,000 public chains, plus five with anomalous nucleotide sharing. Entries here come from immuneACCESS through TCRdb and include only in-frame sequences with V and J called. Some clones fail to appear in such tables; in the studies checked, an unresolved V gene covers under half of the shortfall, and the cause of the remainder is unknown. V and J calls and clone size follow that table, whereas D and trimming were derived from the DNA. The sample contains 250,000 or so clones, around 90% of them found a single time. The ten largest clonotypes hold about 1.7% of the sample.

The V gene is TRBV5-4 and the J gene is TRBJ2-2; 9 nucleotides in the junction match TRBD1. This TCR was sampled from a girl aged 2-10 years in good health and CMV-seronegative. Sequenced: PBMCs. In nucleotide form, the sequence is TGTGCCAGCAGCTTGCCTGGGACAGGGACCCCCACCGGGGAGCTGTTTTTT. It translates as CASSLPGTGTPTGELFF.